The T cell receptor (beta chain) under discussion was sequenced for a study of T cell responses to AZD1222 COVID-19 vaccine (dated by TCRdb to 2020 to 2023). Broadly, across the study: TCR sequencing covered fewer than 250 trial participants: 207 given two doses of AZD1222 and 26 given two doses of MenACWY control vaccine. Trial participants were enrolled into age subgroups of 18-55, 56-69 and 70-plus years, which contained about 150, 27 and 61 TCR-sequenced participants, respectively. The paper's findings and limits, for the study overall: After two AZD1222 doses, spike-specific TCR breadth and depth were significantly higher than at day 0 and than in MenACWY recipients. In the small 56-69-year group, the increase in depth fell short of significance, most likely because of low power. Conclusions about previously exposed vaccinees are limited because only six or seven AZD1222 recipients were SARS-CoV-2 seropositive at baseline. Because no samples from the day 14 peak response were available, repertoires could be characterized only after the peak T cell response. Participants were mostly white British and included more females than males, and it was suggested by the authors that clonal diversity may have been underestimated. Nearly half of unique spike-specific TCRs reportedly recognized epitopes outside regions mutated in the B.1.351 and B.1.1.7 variants. The vaccine-associated CD4 TCRs covered the entire spike protein, and the dominant responses fell in regions 160-218 and 743-854.

From a lookup of the germline V gene, CDR1 and CDR2 are SGHVS and FNYEAQ. There are 16 amino acids in the CDR3, from cysteine to phenylalanine inclusive. The retained sequence is limited to the CDR3, 48 bases, with the frame set at the first base. V loses 3 bases at its end and J loses 2 bases; junction bases beyond the gene matches: 3. Of note for this clone: Its antigen specificity is not known. Qualities for individual bases were not recorded, and no much larger clone is one base off.

The CDR3 regions of human TCRbeta chains were analyzed by immunosequencing. The paper's data handling went like this. TCRs in the repertoires were matched against a reference library of SARS-CoV-2-specific TCRs that had been generated with the MIRA antigen-specificity platform. Breadth was defined as the fraction of unique TCRs that were SARS-CoV-2-associated. Depth was defined as the fraction of total T cells that were SARS-CoV-2-associated. Using the MIRA data, each spike-specific TCR was assigned both to the spike region to which the TCR was reactive and to a CD4 or CD8 class. Log10-transformed breadth and depth values were compared by one-way ANOVA with Sidak's multiple comparisons tests. Here the immuneACCESS table is served through TCRdb, limited to in-frame sequences with V and J called. Missing clones are a known gap in these copies; in checked studies unresolved V genes cover under half, and the rest lacks a known reason. D and trimming come from the DNA, and the V and J calls and clone size come from that table. Across this sample there are about 130,000 clones, with about 88% seen only once. The ten largest account for 18% of the sample.

The intended sense of this specimen's time point label: baseline before first vaccination. The treatment or condition label for this specimen denotes: meningococcal conjugate vaccine given as trial control. Vaccinee samples came from UK trials COV001 and COV002, including a single-blind randomized controlled phase 2/3 trial of AZD1222 (ChAdOx1 nCoV-19) in healthy adults. For TCRbeta chain sequencing, PBMC samples were collected from trial participants at day 0 and at day 28 after the second dose. The rearranged chain carries TRBV7-6 and TRBJ2-7, with 14 central nucleotides matching TRBD2. The TCR sequence derives from an adult in good health. Sample: peripheral blood, taken on day 0 of MenACWY control vaccination. The CDR3 region reads CASSLGTSGGAYEQYF. The DNA sequence is as follows: TGTGCCAGCAGCTTGGGGACTAGCGGGGGTGCCTACGAGCAGTACTTC.